The source of this T cell receptor (beta chain) is a study of T cell responses to AZD1222 COVID-19 vaccine. The CDR3 contains 14 residues. Germline CDR1 is SGHNT and CDR2 is YYREEE (reference sequence). V lost 0 bases to trimming and J lost 3 bases, with 10 bases between them. TCRdb keeps only in-frame clones here, not all; method: immunoSEQ multiplex PCR. The table lists about 110,000 clones, over 85% of them singletons. The specimen was peripheral blood, collected 28 days after the second AZD1222 dose. The chain joins TRBV5-4 to TRBJ2-7, with a possible D match to TRBD1 (6 bases). The sequence was collected from an adult who received the AZD1222 COVID-19 vaccine. The CDR3 coding sequence is TGTGCCAGCAGCTTGGTAGGACAGAACTACGAGCAGTACTTC. Protein sequence: CASSLVGQNYEQYF.